Sequencing of this TCR beta chain was carried out in a study of blood T cells in healthy people across ages. As concerns this clonotype: A much larger clone differs from this one at a single base, so this may be a read error.

Combining a sample-barcoded 5' primer with a J-beta primer mix, a second PCR ran for roughly 6 to 11 cycles. TCRdb passed the 5' RACE reads through MiXCR, listing each CDR3 protein once. There are 1.5 million to 2 million distinct CDR3 sequences in the sample; 28% occur only once, and over 7% lies in the top ten. V dropped 4 bases and J dropped 15; count of bases not matched to a gene: 15. This CDR3 spans 14 amino acids. Germline V gene sequence: CDR1 ENHRY, CDR2 SYGVKD. J is TRBJ2-4 and V is TRBV10-3, with 7 bases aligning to TRBD1. The source is a woman in her 30s in good health. Source material: blood. The DNA of the CDR3 is TGTGCCATCAGTGCCGGAGACAGGGAAGATCATCGGTACTTC. This codes for CAISAGDREDHRYF.